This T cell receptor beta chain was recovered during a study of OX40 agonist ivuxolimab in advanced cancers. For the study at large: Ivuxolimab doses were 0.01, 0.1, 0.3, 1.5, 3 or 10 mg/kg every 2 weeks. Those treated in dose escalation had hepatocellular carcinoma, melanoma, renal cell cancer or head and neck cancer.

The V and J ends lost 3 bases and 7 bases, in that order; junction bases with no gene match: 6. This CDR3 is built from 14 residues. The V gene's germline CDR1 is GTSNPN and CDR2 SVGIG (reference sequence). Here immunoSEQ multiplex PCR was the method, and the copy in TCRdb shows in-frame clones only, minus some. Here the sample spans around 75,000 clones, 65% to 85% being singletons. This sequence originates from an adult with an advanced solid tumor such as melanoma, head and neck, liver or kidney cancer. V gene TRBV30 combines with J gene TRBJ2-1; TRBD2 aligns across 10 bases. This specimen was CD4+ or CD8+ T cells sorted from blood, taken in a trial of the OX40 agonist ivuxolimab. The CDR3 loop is CAWRSAGGRNEQFF. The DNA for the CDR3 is TGTGCCTGGAGATCAGCGGGGGGGCGGAATGAGCAGTTCTTC.